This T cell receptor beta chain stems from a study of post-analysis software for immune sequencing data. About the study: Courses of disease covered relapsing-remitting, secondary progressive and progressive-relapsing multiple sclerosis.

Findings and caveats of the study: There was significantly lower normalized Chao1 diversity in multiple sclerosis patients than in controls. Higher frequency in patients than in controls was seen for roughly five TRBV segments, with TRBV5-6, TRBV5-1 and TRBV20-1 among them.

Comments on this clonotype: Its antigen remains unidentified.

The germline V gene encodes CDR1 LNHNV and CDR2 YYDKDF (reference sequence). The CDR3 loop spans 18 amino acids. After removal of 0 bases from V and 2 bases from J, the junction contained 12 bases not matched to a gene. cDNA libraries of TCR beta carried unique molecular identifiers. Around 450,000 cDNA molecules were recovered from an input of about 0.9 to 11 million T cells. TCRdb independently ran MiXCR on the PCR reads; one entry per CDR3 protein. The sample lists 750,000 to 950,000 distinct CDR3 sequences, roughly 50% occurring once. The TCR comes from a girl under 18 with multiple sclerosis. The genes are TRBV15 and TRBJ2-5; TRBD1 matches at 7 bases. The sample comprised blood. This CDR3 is CATSRDDPDRAGQETQYF. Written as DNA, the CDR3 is TGTGCCACCAGCAGAGATGACCCCGACAGGGCTGGTCAAGAGACCCAGTACTTC.